Listed below are T cell receptor beta chains from one sample, sequenced in a study of OX40 agonist ivuxolimab in advanced cancers. Profiled with immunoSEQ multiplex PCR; TCRdb holds only in-frame clones, not every one. The table lists roughly 100,000 clones, around nine tenths of them singletons, with around 1.5% in the top ten. The source material was CD4+ or CD8+ T cells sorted from blood, sampled in a trial of the OX40 agonist ivuxolimab. Receptor source: an adult with an advanced solid tumor such as melanoma, head and neck, liver or kidney cancer. The conserved cysteine and the conserved F or W are not part of the CDR3 here.

V: TRBV6-5; CDR3: ASSYRDGDQPQH
V: TRBV7-3; CDR3: ASSLTPGPGNTIY
V: TRBV5-1; CDR3: ASSLELASTYEQY
V: TRBV5-4; CDR3: ASTTARAAGNEQF
V: TRBV6-5; CDR3: ASSPEVGAKLF
V: TRBV5-1; CDR3: ASSHGQDEQY
V: TRBV11-3; CDR3: ASSLDSSYNEQF
V: TRBV7-9; CDR3: ASSLGLAGQETQY
V: TRBV9; CDR3: ASSFSSGNTIY
V: TRBV21-1; CDR3: ASSKVRRGSPLH
V: TRBV6-6; CDR3: ASSYDQGHQPQH
V: TRBV5-1; CDR3: ASSPGTGVGETQY
V: TRBV11-1; CDR3: ASSLGTGVPSGANVLT
V: TRBV2; CDR3: ASSGQPYTEAF
V: TRBV6-5; CDR3: ASSYAGVVTGELF
V: TRBV30; CDR3: AWSDRQAVRDTIY
V: TRBV19; CDR3: ASSIGHMNTEAF
V: TRBV29-1; CDR3: SVPPPAGNSDTQY
V: TRBV6-6; CDR3: ASSWGQANTEAF
V: TRBV6-5; CDR3: ASRQNRGRGEKLF
V: TRBV7-9; CDR3: ASSLALAGVTYNEQF
V: TRBV4-1; CDR3: ASSQDPGTFNGYT